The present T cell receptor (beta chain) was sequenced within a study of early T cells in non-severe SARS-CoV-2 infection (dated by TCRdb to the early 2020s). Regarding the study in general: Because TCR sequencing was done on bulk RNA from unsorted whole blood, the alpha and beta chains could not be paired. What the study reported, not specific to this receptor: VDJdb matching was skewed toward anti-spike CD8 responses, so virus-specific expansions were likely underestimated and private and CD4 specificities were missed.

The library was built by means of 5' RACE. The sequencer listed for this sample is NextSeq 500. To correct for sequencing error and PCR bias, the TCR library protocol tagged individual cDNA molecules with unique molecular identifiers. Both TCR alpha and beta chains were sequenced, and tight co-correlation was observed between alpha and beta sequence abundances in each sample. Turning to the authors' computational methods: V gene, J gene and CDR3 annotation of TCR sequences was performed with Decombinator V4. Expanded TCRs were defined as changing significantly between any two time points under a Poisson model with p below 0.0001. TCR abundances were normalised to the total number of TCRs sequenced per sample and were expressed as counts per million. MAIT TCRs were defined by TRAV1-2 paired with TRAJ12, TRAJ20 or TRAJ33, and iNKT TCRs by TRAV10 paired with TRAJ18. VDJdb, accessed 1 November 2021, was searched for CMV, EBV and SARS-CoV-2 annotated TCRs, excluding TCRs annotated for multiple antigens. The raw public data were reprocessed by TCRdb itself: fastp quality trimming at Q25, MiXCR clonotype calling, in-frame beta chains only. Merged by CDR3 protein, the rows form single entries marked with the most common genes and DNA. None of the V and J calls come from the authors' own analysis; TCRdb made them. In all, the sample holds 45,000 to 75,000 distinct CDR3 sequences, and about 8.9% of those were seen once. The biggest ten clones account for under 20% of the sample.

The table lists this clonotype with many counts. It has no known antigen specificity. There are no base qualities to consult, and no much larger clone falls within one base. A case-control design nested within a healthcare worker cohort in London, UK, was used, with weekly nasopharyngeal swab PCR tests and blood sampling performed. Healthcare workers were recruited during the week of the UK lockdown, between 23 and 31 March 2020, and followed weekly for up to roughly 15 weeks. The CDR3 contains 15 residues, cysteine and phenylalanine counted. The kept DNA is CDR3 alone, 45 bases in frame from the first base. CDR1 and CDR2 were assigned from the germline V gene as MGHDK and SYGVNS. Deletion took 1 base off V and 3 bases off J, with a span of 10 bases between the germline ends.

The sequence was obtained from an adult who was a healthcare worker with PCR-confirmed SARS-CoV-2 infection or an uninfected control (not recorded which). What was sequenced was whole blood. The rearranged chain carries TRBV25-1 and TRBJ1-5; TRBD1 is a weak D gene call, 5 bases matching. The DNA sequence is TGTGCCAGCAGTGAATCAGGGATCCTCAATCAGCCCCAGCATTTT. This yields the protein CASSESGILNQPQHF.